A single sample is the source of the 7 T cell receptor beta chains below, sequenced in a study of regulatory T cells in long-lasting Graves disease. Time point in this sample: persistent/refractory GD, antithyroid drugs over 5 years with positive TRAb. PBMCs were the source of the RNA used for TCR sequencing. Libraries of TCR beta came from iRepertoire HTBI primers plus Arm-PCR of CDR3 regions. Via MiXCR, TCRdb re-called the multiplex PCR reads, giving one row per CDR3 protein. The table includes 650,000 to 700,000 distinct CDR3 sequences, 30% detected once. The sequencing here drew on peripheral blood mononuclear cells (PBMCs), taken when the disease was refractory, from a patient treated with antithyroid drugs. Receptors were obtained from a female donor with Graves disease.

CDR3 DNA: TGTGCCAGCAGTGCAGCGGGACAAAACACCGGGGAGCTGTTTTTT. Amino acids: CASSAAGQNTGELFF. The chain carries TRBV2 and TRBJ2-2; TRBD2 is a possible D gene (7 bases). From germline, CDR1 is SNHLY and CDR2 FYNNEI. The V gene lost 4 bases and the J gene lost 2 bases, with 11 bases spanning the gap. The CDR3 length is 15 residues.

The rearrangement uses TRBV9 and TRBJ1-1, with D maybe TRBD1 (6 bases). V was shortened by 0 bases and J by 4 bases, with 22 bases between the two germline ends. The CDR3 consists of 18 residues. In germline, CDR1 is SGDLS, CDR2 YYNGEE. The CDR3 coding sequence is TGTGCCAGCAGCGTAGCTCCCCTTGGGGGGGGCAAGAGCACTGAAGCTTTCTTT. Protein product: CASSVAPLGGGKSTEAFF. Full variable domain (missing parts from reference TRBV9 and TRBJ1-1): DSGVTQTPKHLITATGQRVTLRCSPRSGDLSVYWYQQSLDQGLQFLIQYYNGEERAKGNILERFSAQQFPDLHSELNLSSLELGDSALYFCASSVAPLGGGKSTEAFFGQGTRLTVV.

This clonotype has ten or more counts. J is TRBJ2-5 and V is TRBV20-1, with D hard to call. The length of the CDR3 is 13 residues. CDR1 is DFQATT and CDR2 is SNEGSKA in the germline V gene (reference sequence). V was cut by 1 base and J by 1 base, with 7 bases left in between. DNA for the CDR3: TGCAGTGCTAGAGCGCCACTCCAAGAGACCCAGTACTTC. This encodes CSARAPLQETQYF.

This clonotype has at least ten counts. V is TRBV28 and J is TRBJ2-7, with TRBD1 as a possible D gene (5 bases). The CDR3 is 12 residues long. Germline V gene sequence: CDR1 MDHEN, CDR2 SYDVKM. V lost 6 bases, J lost 3 bases, and 9 bases lay in between. The CDR3 DNA is TGTGCCAGCAGACCAGGGATCTACGAGCAGTACTTC. It translates to CASRPGIYEQYF.

The V gene is TRBV3-1, the J gene TRBJ1-1; D not certain. The V gene's germline CDR1 is LGHDT and CDR2 YNNKEL (reference sequence). The length of the CDR3 is 12 residues. Trimming stripped 1 base from V and 10 bases from J, with 10 bases between. The CDR3 is CASSQGGRGAFF. The CDR3 DNA reads as TGTGCCAGCAGCCAAGGAGGACGAGGAGCTTTCTTT.

There are many counts of this clonotype. This rearrangement joins TRBV6-1 to TRBJ1-4, with a weak D call TRBD1 (5 bases). Trimming removed 6 bases from V and 0 bases from J, with 8 bases in between. The germline V gene has CDR1 MNHNS and CDR2 SASEGT. The CDR3 has 14 residues. The CDR3 region is CASRGHATNEKLFF. The DNA for the CDR3 is TGTGCCAGCAGAGGACACGCAACTAATGAAAAACTGTTTTTT.

This chain links TRBV3-1 with TRBJ1-4, with a possible D match to TRBD1 (6 bases). Per the germline V gene, CDR1 is LGHDT and CDR2 is YNNKEL (reference sequence). Trimming removed 4 bases from V and 6 bases from J, with 9 bases in between. The CDR3 spans 13 residues. CDR3 nucleotide sequence: TGTGCCAGCAGCCGGGCAGGGGATGAAAAACTGTTTTTT. Amino acids: CASSRAGDEKLFF.